The table lists the clone carrying this T cell receptor (beta chain) with many counts. What it binds is not known. Full-length variable regions came from constant-region reverse primers plus semi-nested Nested Universal Primer A PCR. A single record per CDR3 protein comes from TCRdb applying MiXCR to the 5' RACE reads. The profile covers fewer than 15,000 distinct CDR3 sequences, with roughly a quarter appearing a single time and approximately 3% taken by the ten largest. Purified naive CD4+ T cells were depleted of CD25+ Tregs. General study findings and limits: Tumor-infiltrating Treg TCR alpha and beta sequences overlapped most with tumor naive CD4+ T cells, then blood naive. The TCR gene usage of tumor memory CD4+ T cells clustered together with blood and lymph node memory CD4+ cells and with lymph node naive CD4+ cells.

The TCR was taken from a female donor with breast cancer. The material sequenced was naive CD4+ T cells sorted from blood. Documented subset: naive CD4+ T cells, CD4+CD45RA+CD25-.

CDR3 DNA sequence: TGTGCCAGCGCCCGGCTCCCGTACTCCTACAATGAGCAGTTCTTC. Translation: CASARLPYSYNEQFF. The gene calls are TRBV2 and TRBJ2-1; unclear D gene. The CDR3 length is 15 residues. With 8 bases removed from V and 0 bases from J, the gap between germline ends came to 14 bases. The germline V gene has CDR1 SNHLY and CDR2 FYNNEI.